The present entry profiles one TCR beta chain with its context. The specificity of this receptor is unknown. No much larger clone exists at a distance of one base, and base qualities are not known. This entry is derived from a study of T cells in localized non-small cell lung cancer (dated by TCRdb to about 2020). With respect to the entire study: T cell repertoires of approximately 250 early-stage NSCLC patients were analyzed, with tumors being compared against uninvolved tumor-adjacent lungs. The cohort was made up of some 240 treatment-naive NSCLC patients whose localized lung tumors had been resected. A mean age of roughly 64 years was recorded for the NSCLC patients, of whom 129 were male and about a hundred were female. Summary of the overall study and its limitations: Uninvolved tumor-adjacent lung showed the highest T cell clonality, higher than tumor, which suggests more focused antigenic responses in the adjacent lung. Because multi-region tumor sequencing was not done, intratumor heterogeneity could not be ruled out. Since the design was exploratory, TCR variables were selected using unadjusted p-values with no false-discovery rate correction. Higher T cell density in blood was associated with longer overall survival, whereas higher clonality in adjacent lung was associated with shorter survival. A median of about 53 of the top 100 tumor clones were detected in paired uninvolved adjacent lung, and around 30 of these tumor clones were also found among the top 100 clones of the paired uninvolved adjacent lung.

At diagnosis, peripheral blood, uninvolved tumor-adjacent lung and tumor were collected and stored as a combination of fresh-frozen and FFPE material. For TCR repertoire profiling, blood samples were analyzed in the form of peripheral blood mononuclear cells. The immunoSEQ Assay was used to sequence TCR beta CDR3 regions from DNA. The authors' analysis ran thus. T cell density was computed as TCR beta template counts normalized to usable DNA estimated by amplifying housekeeping genes. Richness was estimated using the preseqR package, with extrapolation to 400,000 templates for PBMC samples and to 120,000 templates for tissue samples. Clonality was defined by subtracting Pielou's evenness from one. Tissue-enriched TCRs were identified through differential abundance testing performed on productive amino-acid clonotypes, with a minimum total count of 5 and an alpha of 0.1. The Jaccard Index and the Morisita Overlap Index were used to quantify repertoire overlap between compartments. GLIPH grouped TCR beta CDR3s together with public tetramer-defined viral CDR3s, and a viral motif had to include at least three viral sequences and show V-gene enrichment. This immuneACCESS table, as held by TCRdb, lists in-frame sequences with V and J called but not all clones. Of the missing ones, under half trace to an unresolved V gene in checked studies; the others have no known cause. Clone size and V and J calls were adopted from that table, with D and trimming inferred from the DNA. For this sample there are 35,000 or so clones; about 83% appear just once. The top ten clonotypes cover less than 9% of the sample.

V was cut back by 3 bases and J by 4 bases, leaving a gap of 16 bases between them. Looking up the germline V gene yields CDR1 SGHDT and CDR2 YYEEEE. Inclusive of the bounding cysteine and phenylalanine, the CDR3 is 15 residues long. CDR3 DNA is the only sequence kept; it has 45 bases, read in frame from the first base. This chain is built from TRBV5-6 and TRBJ1-1; a weak D assignment points to TRBD1 (5 bases agree). The starting material was peripheral blood, obtained before any cancer treatment. The clonotype was recovered from a woman between 35 and 70 years old with stage I lung adenocarcinoma. The nucleotides read TGTGCCAGCAGCTCCAGGAGCAGGGTGGCCACTGAAGCTTTCTTT. Translated, it reads CASSSRSRVATEAFF.